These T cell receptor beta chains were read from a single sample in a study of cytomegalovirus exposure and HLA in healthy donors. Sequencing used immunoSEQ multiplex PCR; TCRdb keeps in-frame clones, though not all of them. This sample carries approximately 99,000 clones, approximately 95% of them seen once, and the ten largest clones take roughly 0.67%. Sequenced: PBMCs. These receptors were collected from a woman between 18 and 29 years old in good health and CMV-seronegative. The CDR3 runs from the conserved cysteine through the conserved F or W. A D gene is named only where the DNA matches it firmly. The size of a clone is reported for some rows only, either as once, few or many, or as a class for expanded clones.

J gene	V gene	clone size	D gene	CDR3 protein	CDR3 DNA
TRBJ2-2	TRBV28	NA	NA	CASSPEPTGELFF	TGTGCCAGCAGCCCCGAGCCAACCGGGGAGCTGTTTTTT
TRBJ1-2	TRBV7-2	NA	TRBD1	CASSLDISGGRGYTF	TGTGCCAGCAGCTTAGATATTTCAGGGGGTCGTGGCTACACCTTC
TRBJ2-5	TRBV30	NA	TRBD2	CAWNPNSGGQETQYF	TGTGCCTGGAACCCCAATAGCGGGGGACAAGAGACCCAGTACTTC
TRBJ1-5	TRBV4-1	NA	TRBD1	CASSLNQGATQPQHF	TGCGCCAGCAGCCTAAACCAGGGGGCAACTCAGCCCCAGCATTTT
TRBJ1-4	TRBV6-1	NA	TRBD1	CASTTRTGGNEKLFF	TGTGCCAGCACGACTCGGACAGGGGGAAATGAAAAACTGTTTTTT
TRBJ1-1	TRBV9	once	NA	CASRPAEVNTEAFF	TGTGCCAGCCGCCCGGCGGAAGTGAACACTGAAGCTTTCTTT
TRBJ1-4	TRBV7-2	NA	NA	CASSRGGNEKLFF	TGTGCCAGCAGCCGTGGGGGGAATGAAAAACTGTTTTTT
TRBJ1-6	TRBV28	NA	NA	CASTRGSVNSPLHF	TGTGCCAGCACTAGAGGGAGTGTTAATTCACCCCTCCACTTT
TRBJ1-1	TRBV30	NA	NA	CAWSKVWGDTEAFF	TGTGCCTGGAGTAAGGTTTGGGGGGATACTGAAGCTTTCTTT
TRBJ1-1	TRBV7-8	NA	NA	CASSSTGTPNTEAFF	TGTGCCAGCAGCTCGACAGGCACGCCGAACACTGAAGCTTTCTTT
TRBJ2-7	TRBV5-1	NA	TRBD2	CASRTFPGGYEQYF	TGCGCCAGCAGAACGTTTCCGGGGGGTTACGAGCAGTACTTC
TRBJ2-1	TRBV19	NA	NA	CASSIVASEQFF	TGTGCCAGTAGTATAGTGGCCAGTGAGCAGTTCTTC
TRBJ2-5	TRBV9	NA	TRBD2	CASSVDSGLAGPKTQYF	TGTGCCAGCAGCGTCGACTCCGGACTAGCGGGGCCCAAGACCCAGTACTTC
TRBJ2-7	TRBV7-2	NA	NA	CASSLSRRGLVEQYF	TGTGCCAGCAGCTTATCCCGGCGGGGGCTAGTCGAGCAGTACTTC
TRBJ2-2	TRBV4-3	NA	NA	CASSQDSGTGELFF	TGCGCCAGCAGCCAAGATTCGGGGACCGGGGAGCTGTTTTTT
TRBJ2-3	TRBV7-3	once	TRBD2	CASSLYGLAGGTDTQYF	TGTGCCAGCAGCTTATACGGACTAGCGGGGGGCACAGATACGCAGTATTTT
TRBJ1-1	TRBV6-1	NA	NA	CASSAIGQANEAFF	TGTGCCAGCAGTGCCATTGGACAAGCTAATGAAGCTTTCTTT
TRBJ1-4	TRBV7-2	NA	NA	CASSLGSRGRSAGKLFF	TGTGCCAGCAGCTTAGGTTCGCGGGGAAGGAGCGCGGGAAAACTGTTTTTT
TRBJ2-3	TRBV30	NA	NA	CAWSRGGSTDTQYF	TGTGCCTGGAGCAGGGGAGGGAGCACAGATACGCAGTATTTT
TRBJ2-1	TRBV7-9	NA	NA	CASRSYSYNEQFF	TGTGCCAGCAGGAGCTACTCCTACAATGAGCAGTTCTTC
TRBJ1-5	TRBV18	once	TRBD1	CASSRDRDRSNQPQHF	TGTGCCAGCTCACGCGACCGGGACAGAAGCAATCAGCCCCAGCATTTT
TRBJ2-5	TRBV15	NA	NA	CATSRVGQGETQYF	TGTGCCACCAGCAGAGTGGGGCAGGGAGAGACCCAGTACTTC
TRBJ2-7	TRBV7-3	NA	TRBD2	CASSSGPGLAAPYEQYF	TGTGCCAGCAGCTCCGGCCCGGGACTAGCGGCCCCCTACGAGCAGTACTTC
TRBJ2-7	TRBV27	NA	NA	CASSLSESYEQYF	TGTGCCAGCAGTTTATCAGAGTCCTACGAGCAGTACTTC
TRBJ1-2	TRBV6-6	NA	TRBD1	CASSLTGGGNYGYTF	TGTGCCAGCAGTTTAACAGGGGGAGGTAACTATGGCTACACCTTC
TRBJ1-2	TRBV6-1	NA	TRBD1	CASSESETGGYGYTF	TGTGCCAGCAGTGAAAGCGAGACAGGGGGTTATGGCTACACCTTC
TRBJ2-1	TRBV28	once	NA	CASSLTHGQPENEQFF	TGTGCCAGCAGTTTAACCCATGGACAGCCGGAGAATGAGCAGTTCTTC
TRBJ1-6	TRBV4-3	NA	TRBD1	CASSQVNTWDRGSPLHF	TGCGCCAGCAGCCAAGTCAATACGTGGGACAGAGGATCACCCCTCCACTTT
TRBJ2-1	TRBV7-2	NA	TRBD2	CASSPTSGGAFNEQFF	TGTGCCAGCAGCCCCACCAGCGGGGGGGCCTTCAATGAGCAGTTCTTC
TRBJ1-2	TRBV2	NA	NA	CASSEAVREADGYTF	TGTGCCAGCAGTGAAGCCGTCAGGGAGGCGGACGGCTACACCTTC
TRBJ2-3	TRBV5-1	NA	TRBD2	CASSVTRSGGGTQYF	TGCGCCAGCAGCGTTACTAGGTCGGGGGGTGGTACGCAGTATTTT
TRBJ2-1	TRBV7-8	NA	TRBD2	CASSGGTSGGAYLNEQFF	TGTGCCAGCAGCGGCGGGACTAGCGGGGGGGCCTACTTGAATGAGCAGTTCTTC
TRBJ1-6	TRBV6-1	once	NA	CASSEQGSYNSPLHF	TGTGCCAGCAGTGAACAGGGCTCCTATAATTCACCCCTCCACTTT
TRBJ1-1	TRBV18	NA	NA	CASSPFSTTTNTEAFF	TGTGCCAGCTCACCTTTCAGCACGACAACGAACACTGAAGCTTTCTTT
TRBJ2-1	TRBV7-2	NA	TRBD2	CASSPTSGGALRNEQFF	TGTGCCAGCAGCCCAACTAGCGGGGGGGCATTAAGGAATGAGCAGTTCTTC
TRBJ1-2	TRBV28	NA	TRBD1	CASSPKGAGGVLGYGYTF	TGTGCCAGCAGTCCTAAAGGCGCAGGGGGCGTCCTAGGCTATGGCTACACCTTC
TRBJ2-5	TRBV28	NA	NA	CASSWERGSRQETQYF	TGTGCCAGCAGTTGGGAAAGGGGATCACGACAAGAGACCCAGTACTTC
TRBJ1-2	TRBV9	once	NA	CASSFGQTANYGYTF	TGTGCCAGCAGCTTCGGACAGACCGCTAACTATGGCTACACCTTC
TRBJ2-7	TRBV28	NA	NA	CASSAILLWEQYF	TGTGCCAGCAGTGCTATTCTCCTCTGGGAGCAGTACTTC
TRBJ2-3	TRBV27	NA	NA	CASSLRSRGMGGSGKQYF	TGTGCCAGCAGTTTAAGGTCGCGGGGAATGGGGGGTTCAGGGAAGCAGTATTTT
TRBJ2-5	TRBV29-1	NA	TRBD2	CSVGLAVYQETQYF	TGCAGCGTTGGACTAGCGGTGTACCAAGAGACCCAGTACTTC
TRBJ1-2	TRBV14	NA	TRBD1	CASSLTGTGRGGYTF	TGTGCCAGCAGCCTTACCGGGACAGGGAGGGGTGGCTACACCTTC
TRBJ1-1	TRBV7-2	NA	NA	CASSLVGGNTEAFF	TGTGCCAGCAGCTTAGTTGGCGGAAACACTGAAGCTTTCTTT
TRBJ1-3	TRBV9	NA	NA	CASSVHKTLGASGNTIYF	TGTGCCAGCAGCGTCCATAAGACTTTGGGGGCATCTGGAAACACCATATATTTT
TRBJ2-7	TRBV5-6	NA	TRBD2	CASRLLAGGSYEQYF	TGTGCCAGCAGGCTACTAGCGGGGGGTTCCTACGAGCAGTACTTC
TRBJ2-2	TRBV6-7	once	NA	CASSYLGAENTGELFF	TGTGCCAGCAGTTATTTAGGGGCGGAGAACACCGGGGAGCTGTTTTTT